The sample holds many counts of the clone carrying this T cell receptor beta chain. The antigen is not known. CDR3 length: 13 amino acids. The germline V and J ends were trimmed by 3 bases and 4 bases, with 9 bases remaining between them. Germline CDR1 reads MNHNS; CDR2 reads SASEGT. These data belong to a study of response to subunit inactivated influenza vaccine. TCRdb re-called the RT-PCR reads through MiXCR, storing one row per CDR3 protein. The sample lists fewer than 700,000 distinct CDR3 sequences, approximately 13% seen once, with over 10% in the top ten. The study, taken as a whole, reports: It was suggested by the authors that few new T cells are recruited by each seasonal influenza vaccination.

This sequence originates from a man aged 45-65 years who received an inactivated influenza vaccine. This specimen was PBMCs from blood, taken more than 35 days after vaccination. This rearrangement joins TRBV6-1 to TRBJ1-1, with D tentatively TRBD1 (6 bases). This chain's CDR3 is CASSDQGGTEAFF. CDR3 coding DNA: TGTGCCAGCAGTGATCAAGGGGGCACTGAAGCTTTCTTT.